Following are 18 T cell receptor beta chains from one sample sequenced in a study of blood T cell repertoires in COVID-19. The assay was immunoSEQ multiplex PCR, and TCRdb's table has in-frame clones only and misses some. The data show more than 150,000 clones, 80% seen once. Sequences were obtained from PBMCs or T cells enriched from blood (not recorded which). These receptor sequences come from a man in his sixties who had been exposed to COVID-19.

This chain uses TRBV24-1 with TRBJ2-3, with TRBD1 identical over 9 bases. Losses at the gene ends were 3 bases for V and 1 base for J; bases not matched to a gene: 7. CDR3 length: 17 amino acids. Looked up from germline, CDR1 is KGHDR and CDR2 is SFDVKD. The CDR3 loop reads CATSDPGQGMGTDTQYF. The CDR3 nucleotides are TGTGCCACCAGTGATCCAGGACAGGGGATGGGCACAGATACGCAGTATTTT.

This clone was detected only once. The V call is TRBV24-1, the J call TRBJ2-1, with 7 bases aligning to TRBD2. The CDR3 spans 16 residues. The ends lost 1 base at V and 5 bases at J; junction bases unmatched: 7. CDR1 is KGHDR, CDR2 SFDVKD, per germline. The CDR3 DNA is TGTGCCACCAGTGATTTCGGGGCGGGAGAGGACAATGAGCAGTTCTTC. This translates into CATSDFGAGEDNEQFF.

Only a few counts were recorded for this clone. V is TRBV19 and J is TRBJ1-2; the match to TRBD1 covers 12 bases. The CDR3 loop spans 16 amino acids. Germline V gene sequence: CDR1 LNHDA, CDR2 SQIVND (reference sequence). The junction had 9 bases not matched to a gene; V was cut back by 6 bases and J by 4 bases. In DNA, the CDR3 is TGTGCCAGTAGCCGGGACAGGGGGCCCGGCGGCTATGGCTACACCTTC. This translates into CASSRDRGPGGYGYTF.

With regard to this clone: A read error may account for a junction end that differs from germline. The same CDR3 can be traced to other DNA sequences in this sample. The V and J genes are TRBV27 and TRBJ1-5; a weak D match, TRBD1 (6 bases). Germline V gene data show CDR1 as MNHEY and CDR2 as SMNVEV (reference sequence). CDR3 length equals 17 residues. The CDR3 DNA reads TGTGCCAGCAGCTCCTGGGGGGCTCAGGGAGGGAGTCAGCCTCAGCATTTT. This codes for CASSSWGAQGGSQPQHF.

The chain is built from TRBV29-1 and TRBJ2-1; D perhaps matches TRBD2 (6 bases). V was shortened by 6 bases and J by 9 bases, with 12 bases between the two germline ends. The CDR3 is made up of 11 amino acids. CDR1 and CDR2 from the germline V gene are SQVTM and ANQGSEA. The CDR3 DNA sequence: TGCAGCGTCGACGGACTACCTGAGCAGTTCTTC. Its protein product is CSVDGLPEQFF.

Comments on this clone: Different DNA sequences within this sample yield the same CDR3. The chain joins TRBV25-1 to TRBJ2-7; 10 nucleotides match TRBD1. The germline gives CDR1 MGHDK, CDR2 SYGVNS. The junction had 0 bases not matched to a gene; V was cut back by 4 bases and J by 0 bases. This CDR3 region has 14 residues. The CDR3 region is CASSGTGGSYEQYF. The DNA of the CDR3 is TGTGCCAGCAGTGGGACAGGGGGCTCCTACGAGCAGTACTTC.

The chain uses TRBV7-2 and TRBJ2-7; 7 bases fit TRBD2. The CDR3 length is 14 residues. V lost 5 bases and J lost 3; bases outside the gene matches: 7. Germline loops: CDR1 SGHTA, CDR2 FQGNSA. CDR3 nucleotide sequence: TGTGCCAGCAGCCCTAGCGGAGGCGGCTACGAGCAGTACTTC. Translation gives CASSPSGGGYEQYF.

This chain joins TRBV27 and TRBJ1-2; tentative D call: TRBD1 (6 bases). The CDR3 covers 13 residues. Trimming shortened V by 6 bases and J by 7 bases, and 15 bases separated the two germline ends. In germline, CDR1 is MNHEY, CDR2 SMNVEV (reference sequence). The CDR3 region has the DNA TGTGCCAGCAGACAGGGAGGGGGAGCTGGCTACACCTTC. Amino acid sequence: CASRQGGGAGYTF.

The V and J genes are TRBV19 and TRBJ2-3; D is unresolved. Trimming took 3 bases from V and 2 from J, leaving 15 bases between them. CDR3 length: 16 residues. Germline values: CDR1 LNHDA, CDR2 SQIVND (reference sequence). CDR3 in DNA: TGTGCCAGTAGTATCTCCCCCGGTTACCCCACAGATACGCAGTATTTT. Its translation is CASSISPGYPTDTQYF.

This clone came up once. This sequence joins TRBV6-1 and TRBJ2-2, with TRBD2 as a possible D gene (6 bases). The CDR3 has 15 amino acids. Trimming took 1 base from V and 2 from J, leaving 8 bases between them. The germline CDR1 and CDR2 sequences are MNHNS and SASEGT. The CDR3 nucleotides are TGTGCCAGCAGTGAAGTGGGGGGAAACACCGGGGAGCTGTTTTTT. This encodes CASSEVGGNTGELFF.

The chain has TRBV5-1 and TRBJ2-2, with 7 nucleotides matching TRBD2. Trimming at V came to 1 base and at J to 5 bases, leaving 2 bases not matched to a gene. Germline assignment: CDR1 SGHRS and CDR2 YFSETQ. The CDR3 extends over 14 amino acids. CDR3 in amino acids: CASSLRGETGELFF. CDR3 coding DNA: TGCGCCAGCAGCTTGCGGGGGGAGACCGGGGAGCTGTTTTTT.

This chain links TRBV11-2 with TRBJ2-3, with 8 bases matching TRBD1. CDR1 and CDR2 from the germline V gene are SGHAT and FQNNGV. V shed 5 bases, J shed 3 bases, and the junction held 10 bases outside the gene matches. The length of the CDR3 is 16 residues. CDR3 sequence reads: CASSRQQGARTDTQYF. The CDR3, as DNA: TGTGCCAGCAGCCGTCAGCAGGGGGCGCGGACAGATACGCAGTATTTT.

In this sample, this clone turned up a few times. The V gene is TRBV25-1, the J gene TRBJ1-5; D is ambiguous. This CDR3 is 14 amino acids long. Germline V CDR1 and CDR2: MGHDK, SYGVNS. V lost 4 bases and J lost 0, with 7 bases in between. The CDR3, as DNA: TGTGCCAGCAGTGGTATAAATAGCAATCAGCCCCAGCATTTT. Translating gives CASSGINSNQPQHF.

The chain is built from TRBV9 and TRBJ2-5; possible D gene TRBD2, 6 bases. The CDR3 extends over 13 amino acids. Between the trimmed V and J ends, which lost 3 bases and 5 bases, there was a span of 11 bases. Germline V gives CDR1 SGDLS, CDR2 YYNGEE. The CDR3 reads CASSGQGLETQYF. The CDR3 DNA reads TGTGCCAGCAGCGGGCAGGGACTGGAGACCCAGTACTTC. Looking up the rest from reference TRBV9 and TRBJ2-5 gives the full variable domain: DSGVTQTPKHLITATGQRVTLRCSPRSGDLSVYWYQQSLDQGLQFLIQYYNGEERAKGNILERFSAQQFPDLHSELNLSSLELGDSALYFCASSGQGLETQYFGPGTRLLVL.

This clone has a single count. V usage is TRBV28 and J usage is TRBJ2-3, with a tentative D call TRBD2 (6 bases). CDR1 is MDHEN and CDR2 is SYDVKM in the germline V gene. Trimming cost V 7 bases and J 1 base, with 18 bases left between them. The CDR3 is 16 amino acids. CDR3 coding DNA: TGTGCCAGCACCACGGAGGGTCCGGGACGCACAGATACGCAGTATTTT. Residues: CASTTEGPGRTDTQYF.

CDR3 bases: TGTGCCAGTAGCCTCCAGGGGGGCTGGCAGCCCCAGCATTTT. It yields the protein CASSLQGGWQPQHF. The chain carries TRBV19 and TRBJ1-5; 7 bases agree with TRBD1. Germline trimming cut 6 bases from V and 7 bases from J; bases unmatched to any gene: 9. Germline lookup yields CDR1 LNHDA and CDR2 SQIVND (reference sequence). The CDR3 has 14 amino acids.

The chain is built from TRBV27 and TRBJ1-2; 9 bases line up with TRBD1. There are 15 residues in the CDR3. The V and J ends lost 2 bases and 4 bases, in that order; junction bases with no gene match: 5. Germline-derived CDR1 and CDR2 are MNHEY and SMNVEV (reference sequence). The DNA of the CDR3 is TGTGCCAGCAGTTTAGGGACAGGGTGGGGCTATGGCTACACCTTC. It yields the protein CASSLGTGWGYGYTF.

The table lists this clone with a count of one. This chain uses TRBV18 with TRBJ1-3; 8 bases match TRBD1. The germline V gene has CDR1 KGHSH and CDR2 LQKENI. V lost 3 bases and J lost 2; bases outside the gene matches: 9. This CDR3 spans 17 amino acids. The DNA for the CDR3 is TGTGCCAGCTCACCGCTACAGGGGGGCAAACCTGGAAACACCATATATTTT. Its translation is CASSPLQGGKPGNTIYF.